This is a list of T cell receptor beta chains from one sample in a study of T cell responses to AZD1222 COVID-19 vaccine. The method was immunoSEQ multiplex PCR; TCRdb's version includes in-frame clones alone and lacks a portion of them. The sample gives roughly 97,000 clones, approximately 86% of which show up once; about 3.1% is in the top ten. The starting material was peripheral blood, obtained 28 days after the second dose of the MenACWY control vaccine. The receptors come from an adult who received the MenACWY meningococcal vaccine as a control. The CDR3 runs from the conserved cysteine through the conserved F or W. A D gene is named only where the DNA matches it firmly. Size is omitted from some rows. Given values are once, few, many or a class for expanded clones.

clone_size d_call j_call v_call cdr3_aa cdr3_nt
. . TRBJ1-2 TRBV5-6 CASSYSSGSSNYGYTF TGTGCCAGCAGCTACTCCTCCGGGAGCTCTAACTATGGCTACACCTTC
. TRBD1 TRBJ1-6 TRBV27 CASSAGTGSSSYNSPLHF TGTGCCAGCAGTGCCGGGACAGGCTCCAGCTCCTATAATTCACCCCTCCACTTT
. TRBD1 TRBJ1-1 TRBV19 CASSIGGQGANTEAFF TGTGCCAGTAGTATAGGGGGACAGGGGGCGAACACTGAAGCTTTCTTT
few . TRBJ2-3 TRBV29-1 CSVSTGWTDTQYF TGCAGCGTTTCCACAGGGTGGACAGATACGCAGTATTTT
. TRBD1 TRBJ2-7 TRBV5-1 CASSFGVTGRAYEQYF TGCGCCAGCAGCTTTGGGGTGACAGGGCGAGCCTACGAGCAGTACTTC
. TRBD1 TRBJ2-7 TRBV29-1 CSVSKLQGAGEQYF TGCAGCGTCAGCAAACTCCAGGGGGCAGGTGAGCAGTACTTC
. TRBD2 TRBJ2-7 TRBV20-1 CSASETSGVSDEQYF TGCAGTGCTAGTGAAACTAGCGGGGTGTCCGACGAGCAGTACTTC
. TRBD1 TRBJ2-7 TRBV30 CAWERGVGGQGIYEQYF TGTGCCTGGGAACGGGGTGTAGGGGGACAGGGCATCTACGAGCAGTACTTC
. . TRBJ2-1 TRBV7-2 CASSLLASPFF TGTGCCAGCAGTCTTCTAGCTTCCCCGTTCTTC
once TRBD2 TRBJ2-7 TRBV5-1 CASRRGGEFDEQYF TGCGCCAGCCGCCGGGGGGGCGAATTCGACGAGCAGTACTTC
once TRBD1 TRBJ2-5 TRBV11-2 CASSATGVRQYF TGTGCCAGCAGTGCGACAGGGGTTCGCCAGTACTTC
once . TRBJ2-7 TRBV11-3 CASSPTGAVYEQYF TGTGCCAGCAGCCCCACGGGAGCTGTGTACGAGCAGTACTTC
once . TRBJ2-3 TRBV7-3 CASSLRQGSTDTQYF TGTGCCAGCAGCTTAAGGCAGGGGAGCACAGATACGCAGTATTTT
. . TRBJ1-5 TRBV29-1 CTALPGVDRGNQPQHF TGCACCGCGTTGCCTGGGGTCGACCGGGGCAATCAGCCCCAGCATTTT
. TRBD1 TRBJ1-2 TRBV7-9 CASSYSQGAGYTF TGTGCCAGCAGCTACTCACAGGGGGCTGGCTACACCTTC
once . TRBJ1-3 TRBV6-2/TRBV6-3 CASSRSSGNTIYF TGTGCCAGCAGTCGGAGCTCTGGAAACACCATATATTTT
. TRBD1 TRBJ1-2 TRBV7-2 CASSSGTVNYGYTF TGTGCCAGCAGCTCCGGGACAGTGAACTATGGCTACACCTTC
. . TRBJ2-2 TRBV11-3 CASSLAGGAVTGELFF TGTGCCAGCAGCTTAGCCGGGGGCGCGGTCACCGGGGAGCTGTTTTTT
. . TRBJ1-5 TRBV19 CASRTGYSNQPQHF TGTGCCAGTAGGACGGGCTATAGCAATCAGCCCCAGCATTTT
once . TRBJ2-3 TRBV7-2 CASSFGLTDTQYF TGTGCCAGCAGCTTCGGGCTCACAGATACGCAGTATTTT
. TRBD1 TRBJ1-3 TRBV5-1 CASSSNRGTGNTIYF TGCGCCAGCAGCTCGAACAGGGGTACGGGAAACACCATATATTTT
. . TRBJ1-4 TRBV27 CASSIGTDGEKLFF TGTGCCAGCAGCATTGGCACGGACGGAGAAAAACTGTTTTTT
. . TRBJ2-3 TRBV9 CASSVFEGQGTDTQYF TGTGCCAGCAGCGTATTTGAGGGCCAGGGCACAGATACGCAGTATTTT
. . TRBJ1-6 TRBV7-2 CASSLRGVSYNSPLHF TGTGCCAGCAGCTTAAGGGGGGTCTCCTATAATTCACCCCTCCACTTT
. . TRBJ1-1 TRBV9 CASSVDHGALNTEAFF TGTGCCAGCAGCGTAGATCACGGAGCATTGAACACTGAAGCTTTCTTT
. TRBD1 TRBJ1-2 TRBV4-2 CASSQLGTGGDYGYTF TGTGCCAGCAGCCAACTAGGAACAGGGGGCGACTATGGCTACACCTTC
few . TRBJ1-1 TRBV11-2 CASSFAGENTEAFF TGTGCCAGCAGCTTTGCAGGGGAGAACACTGAAGCTTTCTTT
. . TRBJ2-3 TRBV25-1 CASSGDTTDTQYF TGTGCCAGCAGTGGGGACACCACAGATACGCAGTATTTT
. . TRBJ2-6 TRBV24-1 CATSDSAKDVLSGANVLTF TGTGCCACCAGTGATTCGGCGAAGGACGTCCTCTCTGGGGCCAACGTCCTGACTTTC
. . TRBJ1-2 TRBV30 CAWSRTSPLPTF TGTGCCTGGAGCCGGACAAGCCCCTTGCCCACCTTC
. . TRBJ1-1 TRBV6-5 CASSTRSAAFF TGTGCCAGCAGTACACGATCGGCGGCTTTCTTT
. . TRBJ1-1 TRBV5-1 CASSGNRSRTEAFF TGCGCCAGCAGCGGAAACAGGAGCCGCACTGAAGCTTTCTTT
. TRBD1 TRBJ1-2 TRBV6-6 CASNSGQGGGYTF TGTGCCAGTAACTCGGGACAGGGAGGCGGCTACACCTTC
few TRBD1 TRBJ2-1 TRBV5-6 CASSPQGANDNEQFF TGTGCCAGCAGTCCACAGGGGGCTAATGACAATGAGCAGTTCTTC
. . TRBJ2-5 TRBV5-1 CASSLAGARGTQYF TGCGCCAGCAGCTTGGCAGGGGCGAGGGGGACCCAGTACTTC
. TRBD1 TRBJ2-7 TRBV3-1/TRBV3-2 CASSPNIWDRGSYEQYF TGTGCCAGCAGTCCCAATATCTGGGACAGGGGCTCCTACGAGCAGTACTTC
. . TRBJ2-3 TRBV30 CAWEPTQGKALDTQYF TGTGCCTGGGAACCCACCCAGGGGAAGGCGTTAGATACGCAGTATTTT
. TRBD1 TRBJ2-7 TRBV6-2/TRBV6-3 CASSPTGGWGEQYF TGTGCCAGCAGCCCTACAGGGGGCTGGGGAGAGCAGTACTTC
. TRBD2 TRBJ2-3 TRBV6-6 CASNAAGVSGDTQYF TGTGCCAGCAACGCAGCGGGGGTATCAGGAGATACGCAGTATTTT
. . TRBJ1-6 TRBV5-6 CASSQRPGSYNSPLHF TGTGCCAGCAGCCAGAGACCCGGCTCCTATAATTCACCCCTCCACTTT
. . TRBJ1-2 TRBV6-5 CASSSFGGYTF TGTGCCAGCAGCTCATTCGGTGGCTACACCTTC
. TRBD1 TRBJ2-7 TRBV18 CASSPLDRGSNGEQYF TGTGCCAGCTCACCGTTAGACAGGGGATCCAACGGCGAGCAGTACTTC
. TRBD1 TRBJ1-6 TRBV12-3/TRBV12-4 CASRGTGDSPLHF TGTGCCAGTCGGGGGACAGGGGATTCACCCCTCCACTTT
. TRBD1 TRBJ1-1 TRBV19 CASSISTLALTEFGTGGPPEAFF TGTGCCAGTAGTATATCCACCTTGGCTCTCACGGAGTTTGGGACAGGGGGTCCCCCTGAAGCTTTCTTT
. . TRBJ2-7 TRBV28 CASSPLGGGSRYEQYF TGTGCCAGCAGTCCATTAGGGGGCGGGAGTCGCTACGAGCAGTACTTC
. TRBD1 TRBJ1-2 TRBV18 CASSPGQGACTF TGTGCCAGCTCACCAGGGCAGGGGGCATGCACCTTC
. . TRBJ1-6 TRBV5-1 CASSLGGFSYSPLHF TGCGCCAGCAGCTTGGGAGGGTTTTCATACTCACCCCTCCACTTT
once . TRBJ2-7 TRBV7-2 CASSLGGEVSYEQYF TGTGCCAGCAGCTTAGGGGGGGAGGTATCCTACGAGCAGTACTTC
. . TRBJ2-1 TRBV6-2/TRBV6-3 CASSITTGTSQFF TGTGCCAGCAGTATAACAACCGGGACTTCCCAGTTCTTC
. . TRBJ2-5 TRBV11-2 CASSFAGGLGETQYF TGTGCCAGCAGCTTCGCCGGGGGGCTCGGAGAGACCCAGTACTTC
. . TRBJ1-1 TRBV4-1 CASSQEGALNTEAFF TGCGCCAGCAGCCAAGAGGGGGCCTTGAACACTGAAGCTTTCTTT